A single sample gave rise to the 10 T cell receptor beta chains below, sequenced in a study of CD8+ T cells in alopecia areata. Treatment defined: oral pan-JAK inhibitor, 5-10 mg twice daily. RNA, once extracted, was reverse transcribed into cDNA for use as the sequencing template. Assay used: immunoSEQ multiplex PCR; TCRdb lists only in-frame clones, some missing. The data hold about 200,000 clones, with around 65% observed a single time. The sequences come from CD4+ T cells sorted from blood, collected at week 4, from a patient treated with tofacitinib. Receptor source: a human donor with alopecia areata.

The chain combines TRBV6-5 with TRBJ2-5, with D possibly matching TRBD2 (7 bases). The germline CDR1 and CDR2 sequences are MNHEY and SVGAGI. This CDR3 contains 15 residues. Trimming cost V 4 bases and J 4 bases, with 16 bases left between them. The CDR3 coding sequence is TGTGCCAGCAGTTTAGCTGCGGGGGCACTAGAGACCCAGTACTTC. This gives the protein CASSLAAGALETQYF.

The chain carries TRBV23-1 and TRBJ2-7, with 9 bases identical to TRBD1. TRBV23-1 has ORF status, its function being uncertain. This CDR3 is 14 amino acids long. Germline trimming cut 5 bases from V and 4 bases from J; bases unmatched to any gene: 6. The CDR3 DNA reads TGCGCCAGCAGTTCGGGACAGGGAAAATACGAGCAGTACTTC. Translation: CASSSGQGKYEQYF.

This clone was seen only once. V is TRBV9 and J is TRBJ2-1; weak D call: TRBD2 (6 bases). Germline V gene data show CDR1 as SGDLS and CDR2 as YYNGEE. This CDR3 contains 17 residues. The V end was cut by 0 bases, the J end by 1 base, with 14 bases between. The CDR3 nucleotides are TGTGCCAGCAGCGTAGCTGGAGGGACGGGGTCCTACAATGAGCAGTTCTTC. Encoded protein: CASSVAGGTGSYNEQFF.

In this sample, this clone turned up once. The V gene is TRBV25-1, the J gene TRBJ2-5; a possible D gene is TRBD1 (6 bases). Looked up from germline, CDR1 is MGHDK and CDR2 is SYGVNS. The length of the CDR3 is 13 residues. V was pared by 6 bases and J by 4 bases, with 12 bases between. The CDR3: CASRQGWSETQYF. The DNA of the CDR3 is TGTGCCAGCAGACAGGGTTGGTCAGAGACCCAGTACTTC.

This chain links TRBV7-2 with TRBJ2-6; 7 bases map to TRBD1. The germline CDR1 and CDR2 sequences are SGHTA and FQGNSA. CDR3 size: 15 residues. Unmatched junction bases numbered 1, after V lost 4 bases and J lost 1 base. CDR3 sequence: CASSSTGSGANVLTF. CDR3 sequence (DNA): TGTGCCAGCAGCTCGACAGGGTCTGGGGCCAACGTCCTGACTTTC.

This chain connects TRBV2 to TRBJ1-3; D is ambiguous. The CDR3 totals 15 residues. CDR1 is SNHLY, CDR2 FYNNEI, per germline. V was shortened by 3 bases and J by 4 bases, with 13 bases between the two germline ends. The CDR3 here is CASSENSGYGNTIYF. The CDR3 DNA sequence: TGTGCCAGCAGTGAGAACTCTGGTTACGGAAACACCATATATTTT.

The genes are TRBV27 and TRBJ2-5; a weak D match, TRBD1 (6 bases). Germline V lookup: CDR1 MNHEY, CDR2 SMNVEV (reference sequence). The CDR3 is 13 residues long. V lost 5 bases and J 5 bases, leaving 12 bases between the germline ends. CDR3 sequence: CASSPQGRETQYF. CDR3 in DNA: TGTGCCAGCAGTCCACAGGGCCGGGAGACCCAGTACTTC.

The V and J genes are TRBV27 and TRBJ2-7; D may be TRBD2 (5 bases). Germline V gene sequence: CDR1 MNHEY, CDR2 SMNVEV (reference sequence). V shed 8 bases and J shed 7 bases, with 18 bases lying between them. The CDR3 sequence is 13 residues long. Here the CDR3 reads CASRSLGSGEQYF. CDR3 coding DNA: TGTGCCAGCCGGAGTTTGGGGTCGGGGGAGCAGTACTTC.

This chain connects TRBV2 to TRBJ1-1, with 7 bases that match TRBD1. With 6 bases clipped from V and 4 bases from J, the junction kept 5 bases outside the gene matches. The CDR3 spans 13 residues. CDR1 is SNHLY, CDR2 FYNNEI, per germline. The CDR3 DNA sequence: TGTGCCAGCAGGGCGACAGGGCCCACTGAAGCTTTCTTT. Translating gives CASRATGPTEAFF.

This clone was picked up one time. CDR3 residues: CASSAWGGYYEQYF. The CDR3 DNA sequence: TGTGCCAGCAGTGCTTGGGGAGGGTACTACGAGCAGTACTTC. This sequence joins TRBV6-1 and TRBJ2-7, with 7 bases fitting TRBD2. J gave up 3 bases and V 4 bases, and 6 bases lay outside the gene matches. CDR1 and CDR2 (germline): MNHNS, SASEGT. CDR3 length: 14 residues.